These T cell receptor beta chains were read from a single sample in a study of blood T cell repertoires in COVID-19. Produced via immunoSEQ multiplex PCR; TCRdb's table is partial and in-frame only. The data show around 320,000 clones, almost 85% seen once. The material sequenced was peripheral blood. The source is a human donor in a cohort sampled during active COVID-19. Each CDR3 is given with its conserved first and last residue. The D gene is left open where the match is weak. Only some rows state a clone size, as once, few, many or a class for expanded clones.

NA	TRBV27	TRBJ1-6	many	CASTLGAYNSPLHF	TGTGCCAGCACCTTGGGAGCGTATAATTCACCCCTCCACTTT
NA	TRBV2	TRBJ1-6	many	CATYPRGPLGSLHF	TGTGCCACCTACCCACGAGGGCCATTGGGGTCCCTCCACTTT
NA	TRBV7-3	TRBJ2-2	NA	CASSLVLTGELFF	TGTGCCAGCAGCTTAGTCTTAACCGGGGAGCTGTTTTTT
NA	TRBV27	TRBJ2-2	NA	CASSNHRNPGELFF	TGTGCCAGCAGTAATCACAGGAACCCCGGGGAGCTGTTTTTT
TRBD1	TRBV9	TRBJ1-2	NA	CASSDGQGFTGGYTF	TGTGCCAGCAGCGATGGACAGGGCTTTACTGGTGGCTACACCTTC
NA	TRBV2	TRBJ2-1	NA	CASSVEVNEQFF	TGTGCCAGCAGTGTGGAGGTCAATGAGCAGTTCTTC
TRBD1	TRBV2	TRBJ1-1	NA	CASRQPGQRNTEAFF	TGTGCCAGCAGACAACCGGGACAGCGGAACACTGAAGCTTTCTTT
TRBD1	TRBV2	TRBJ1-1	NA	CASRDRSGNTEAFF	TGTGCCAGCAGGGACAGGAGCGGGAACACTGAAGCTTTCTTT
TRBD1	TRBV4-1	TRBJ2-7	NA	CASSQDFAGGSEQYF	TGCGCCAGCAGCCAAGATTTTGCAGGGGGTAGTGAGCAGTACTTC
NA	TRBV9	TRBJ1-1	once	CASSVGFGGVSEAFF	TGTGCCAGCAGCGTAGGGTTCGGAGGGGTGAGTGAAGCTTTCTTT
NA	TRBV6-5	TRBJ2-1	NA	CASRTPGLIHNEQFF	TGTGCCAGCAGGACACCGGGACTCATACACAATGAGCAGTTCTTC
TRBD2	TRBV19	TRBJ2-7	NA	CASSNPSGGTYEQYF	TGTGCCAGTAGTAATCCTAGCGGGGGCACCTACGAGCAGTACTTC
TRBD2	TRBV9	TRBJ2-1	once	CASSVGASGGLYYNEQFF	TGTGCCAGCAGCGTAGGTGCTAGCGGGGGGCTATACTACAATGAGCAGTTCTTC
NA	TRBV30	TRBJ1-1	NA	CAFRGISTEAFF	TGTGCCTTCAGGGGTATTTCGACTGAAGCTTTCTTT
NA	TRBV6-2/TRBV6-3	TRBJ1-5	NA	CASSYGRRAGNQPQHF	TGTGCCAGCAGTTACGGCCGCCGGGCGGGGAATCAGCCCCAGCATTTT
TRBD1	TRBV29-1	TRBJ1-4	NA	CSILRQGNEKLFF	TGCAGCATATTACGACAGGGTAATGAAAAACTGTTTTTT
TRBD1	TRBV30	TRBJ2-7	NA	CAWNFNRGNEQYF	TGTGCCTGGAATTTCAACAGGGGAAACGAGCAGTACTTC
NA	TRBV2	TRBJ2-3	NA	CASSVGEGADTQYF	TGTGCCAGCAGTGTGGGAGAAGGCGCAGATACGCAGTATTTT
NA	TRBV6-5	TRBJ1-1	NA	CASSYSIRGFNTEAFF	TGTGCCAGCAGTTACTCTATTCGGGGTTTTAACACTGAAGCTTTCTTT
NA	TRBV24-1	TRBJ1-5	NA	CATSRGRNQPQHF	TGTGCCACCAGTAGGGGAAGAAATCAGCCCCAGCATTTT
NA	TRBV20-1	TRBJ2-7	NA	CSAEKYEQYF	TGCAGTGCTGAGAAATACGAGCAGTACTTC
NA	TRBV5-6	TRBJ2-7	NA	CASSLARNPYEQYF	TGTGCCAGCAGCTTGGCCAGAAACCCCTACGAGCAGTACTTC
TRBD1	TRBV19	TRBJ1-2	NA	CASSRAGTGGYTF	TGTGCCAGTAGTAGGGCCGGGACAGGGGGCTACACCTTC
NA	TRBV9	TRBJ2-7	NA	CASSRDNYEQYF	TGTGCCAGCAGCCGGGACAACTACGAGCAGTACTTC
NA	TRBV29-1	TRBJ2-1	once	CSVDRSRGNEQFF	TGCAGCGTTGATCGGTCCCGGGGCAATGAGCAGTTCTTC
NA	TRBV27	TRBJ2-2	NA	CATASPYAGPGELFF	TGTGCCACCGCCTCCCCTTACGCGGGTCCCGGGGAGCTGTTTTTT
TRBD1	TRBV13	TRBJ1-2	NA	CASSSSTGTGDTF	TGTGCCAGCAGCTCCAGTACCGGGACAGGGGACACCTTC
NA	TRBV5-1	TRBJ1-1	NA	CASSLAERTEAFF	TGCGCCAGCAGCTTGGCCGAACGGACTGAAGCTTTCTTT
NA	TRBV10-1	TRBJ2-7	NA	CASSEGAGNEQYF	TGCGCCAGCAGTGAGGGGGCAGGCAACGAGCAGTACTTC
TRBD1	TRBV9	TRBJ1-5	NA	CASSRQGSGFQPQHF	TGTGCCAGCAGTCGACAGGGGTCTGGTTTTCAGCCCCAGCATTTT
NA	TRBV5-6	TRBJ2-7	NA	CASSLAGQSYEQYF	TGTGCCAGCAGCTTGGCCGGACAGTCCTACGAGCAGTACTTC
NA	TRBV5-4	TRBJ2-2	NA	CASSLTSNTGELFF	TGTGCCAGCAGCTTGACATCGAACACCGGGGAGCTGTTTTTT
NA	TRBV11-2	TRBJ1-2	NA	CASSTNQIMYGYTF	TGTGCCAGCAGCACTAATCAGATAATGTATGGCTACACCTTC
TRBD2	TRBV27	TRBJ2-7	NA	CASSFLGLAGEQYF	TGTGCCAGCAGTTTTCTGGGACTAGCAGGCGAGCAGTACTTC
NA	TRBV2	TRBJ1-5	NA	CASSVSGGINQPQHF	TGTGCCAGCAGTGTGTCAGGAGGGATTAATCAGCCCCAGCATTTT
TRBD1	TRBV13	TRBJ2-2	NA	CASSLRTGGSTGELFF	TGTGCCAGCAGCTTAAGGACAGGGGGCAGCACCGGGGAGCTGTTTTTT
TRBD1	TRBV30	TRBJ2-7	few	CAWSRTGGNEQYF	TGTGCCTGGAGTCGAACAGGGGGCAACGAGCAGTACTTC
NA	TRBV27	TRBJ1-1	NA	CASWPGLANTEAFF	TGTGCCAGCTGGCCGGGACTGGCGAACACTGAAGCTTTCTTT
TRBD2	TRBV5-1	TRBJ2-5	NA	CASSFGGYQETQYF	TGCGCCAGCAGCTTCGGGGGGTACCAAGAGACCCAGTACTTC
TRBD2	TRBV29-1	TRBJ2-3	NA	CSVIPGLAFGGQYF	TGCAGCGTTATACCGGGACTAGCTTTTGGGGGGCAGTATTTT
TRBD1	TRBV5-1	TRBJ1-3	NA	CASSTTGDRNTIYF	TGCGCCAGCAGCACGACAGGGGATAGAAACACCATATATTTT
TRBD1	TRBV6-5	TRBJ1-1	NA	CASSWTGENTEAFF	TGTGCCAGCAGCTGGACAGGTGAGAACACTGAAGCTTTCTTT
NA	TRBV7-3	TRBJ1-1	once	CASSFLANTEAFF	TGTGCCAGCAGCTTTTTAGCGAACACTGAAGCTTTCTTT
TRBD1	TRBV30	TRBJ1-5	few	CAWSGQGVFQPQHF	TGTGCCTGGAGTGGACAGGGGGTATTTCAGCCCCAGCATTTT
TRBD1	TRBV6-5	TRBJ1-5	NA	CASMDRGTNQPQHF	TGTGCCAGCATGGACAGGGGGACCAATCAGCCCCAGCATTTT
NA	TRBV6-4	TRBJ2-1	NA	CASSDGYQNEQFF	TGTGCCAGCAGTGACGGTTATCAGAATGAGCAGTTCTTC
NA	TRBV23-1	TRBJ1-4	NA	CASSQGMGRGTNEKLFF	TGCGCCAGCAGTCAAGGGATGGGGAGAGGCACTAATGAAAAACTGTTTTTT
NA	TRBV27	TRBJ2-3	NA	CASSLQDLNIDTQYF	TGTGCCAGCAGTCTCCAGGACTTAAACATAGATACGCAGTATTTT
TRBD2	TRBV24-1	TRBJ2-3	NA	CATGTSGGTDTQYF	TGTGCCACCGGGACTAGCGGGGGCACAGATACGCAGTATTTT
NA	TRBV7-3	TRBJ1-6	NA	CASSPDRNSPLHF	TGTGCCAGCAGCCCTGACAGGAATTCACCCCTCCACTTT
NA	TRBV6-1	TRBJ1-2	NA	CASSEARLIYGYTF	TGTGCCAGCAGTGAAGCGCGTTTGATCTATGGCTACACCTTC
NA	TRBV5-5	TRBJ1-5	NA	CASSYDLGNQPQHF	TGTGCCAGCTCCTACGATCTGGGCAATCAGCCCCAGCATTTT
TRBD1	TRBV6-5	TRBJ2-1	NA	CASRADRYNEQFF	TGTGCCAGCAGGGCGGACAGGTACAATGAGCAGTTCTTC
TRBD1	TRBV7-9	TRBJ2-2	NA	CASSPGQGDTGELFF	TGTGCCAGCAGCCCGGGACAGGGTGACACCGGGGAGCTGTTTTTT
NA	TRBV6-5	TRBJ1-1	NA	CASSGTNTEAFF	TGTGCCTCCAGCGGAACTAACACTGAAGCTTTCTTT
NA	TRBV4-2	TRBJ2-7	NA	CASSQDVLEMGEQYF	TGTGCCAGCAGCCAAGATGTTCTAGAAATGGGCGAGCAGTACTTC
NA	TRBV5-5	TRBJ1-4	NA	CASSRRGGAGEKLFF	TGTGCCAGCAGCCGGCGAGGAGGGGCTGGGGAAAAACTGTTTTTT
TRBD1	TRBV7-8	TRBJ2-1	NA	CASSAGTVRGDEQFF	TGTGCCAGCAGCGCCGGGACAGTCCGGGGCGATGAGCAGTTCTTC
NA	TRBV6-5	TRBJ1-4	NA	CASSYAHTRSEKLFF	TGTGCCAGCAGTTACGCACACACGAGGAGTGAAAAACTGTTTTTT